Listed below are T cell receptor beta chains from one sample, sequenced in a study of cytomegalovirus exposure and HLA in healthy donors. Method: immunoSEQ multiplex PCR; TCRdb's copy keeps in-frame clones and lacks some. Among fewer than 90,000 clones listed, under 85% were seen once. Material: PBMCs. The source is a male donor in good health and CMV-seronegative. CDR3s include the opening cysteine and the closing phenylalanine or tryptophan. The D gene is left open where the match is weak. Rows may omit the clone size; those that give it use once, few, many or a size class.

TRBV5-4	-	TRBJ1-2	-	CASSLALQGSYGYTF	TGTGCCAGCAGCTTGGCCTTGCAGGGCTCCTATGGCTACACCTTC
TRBV5-4	TRBD1	TRBJ2-1	once	CASSLGDRAGNEQFF	TGTGCCAGCAGCTTGGGGGACAGGGCGGGCAATGAGCAGTTCTTC
TRBV19	-	TRBJ2-6	-	CASSTTAGANVLTF	TGTGCCAGTAGTACGACTGCTGGGGCCAACGTCCTGACTTTC
TRBV2	-	TRBJ2-5	-	CASSGRTEQETQYF	TGTGCCAGCAGTGGGCGGACTGAGCAAGAGACCCAGTACTTC
TRBV27	TRBD1	TRBJ2-7	-	CASSQDRDYEQYF	TGTGCCAGCAGCCAGGACAGGGACTACGAGCAGTACTTC
TRBV5-1	-	TRBJ1-2	once	CASSVQSSNYGYTF	TGCGCCAGCAGCGTACAGAGCTCTAACTATGGCTACACCTTC
TRBV4-3	TRBD1	TRBJ2-7	-	CASSQDTGGSSYEQYF	TGCGCCAGCAGCCAAGACACAGGGGGATCTTCTTACGAGCAGTACTTC
TRBV19	-	TRBJ1-5	-	CASSIDPQGQPQHF	TGTGCCAGTAGTATCGACCCCCAGGGTCAGCCCCAGCATTTT
TRBV9	-	TRBJ2-2	-	CASSVGTDNTGELFF	TGTGCCAGCAGCGTAGGGACAGACAACACCGGGGAGCTGTTTTTT
TRBV18	-	TRBJ2-1	once	CASSPRLVSSYNEQFF	TGTGCCAGCTCACCGCGACTCGTAAGCTCCTACAATGAGCAGTTCTTC
TRBV4-3	-	TRBJ1-2	few	CASSPGGSFSLYGYTF	TGCGCCAGCAGCCCGGGGGGCAGTTTCTCTTTATATGGCTACACCTTC
TRBV9	TRBD1	TRBJ1-2	few	CASSPGTVGSYGYTF	TGTGCCAGCAGCCCGGGGACAGTGGGGTCCTATGGCTACACCTTC
TRBV5-1	-	TRBJ1-2	few	CASSLEPGGHTNYGYTF	TGCGCCAGCAGCTTGGAGCCAGGAGGCCACACTAACTATGGCTACACCTTC
TRBV29-1	-	TRBJ1-1	-	CSVNPYEAFF	TGCAGCGTTAATCCCTATGAAGCTTTCTTT
TRBV9	-	TRBJ2-1	-	CASTSANSRNEQFF	TGTGCCAGCACCTCGGCTAACTCGAGGAATGAGCAGTTCTTC
TRBV9	-	TRBJ1-2	-	CASSPRLTANYGYTF	TGTGCCAGCAGCCCCCGCCTTACAGCTAACTATGGCTACACCTTC
TRBV11-2	-	TRBJ1-1	-	CASDRAGQAFF	TGTGCCAGCGACCGGGCGGGCCAAGCTTTCTTT
TRBV6-5	-	TRBJ1-1	-	CASSYARTDTEAFF	TGTGCCAGCAGTTACGCCCGAACAGACACTGAAGCTTTCTTT
TRBV6-5	TRBD1	TRBJ1-2	-	CASTRDSPYGYTF	TGTGCCAGCACCCGGGACAGCCCCTATGGCTACACCTTC
TRBV2	-	TRBJ1-4	-	CASSKNEGRGFEKLFF	TGTGCCAGCAGCAAAAACGAGGGCAGGGGTTTCGAAAAACTGTTTTTT
TRBV6-1	-	TRBJ2-7	once	CASSDLGGFYEQYF	TGTGCCAGCAGTGATCTTGGAGGATTCTACGAGCAGTACTTC
TRBV5-1	TRBD1	TRBJ2-2	-	CASSLGQGAWNTGELFF	TGCGCCAGCAGCTTGGGACAGGGGGCATGGAACACCGGGGAGCTGTTTTTT
TRBV6-5	TRBD1	TRBJ2-7	-	CASSPRTGIAEQYF	TGTGCCAGCAGTCCCCGGACAGGAATCGCCGAGCAGTACTTC
TRBV6-6	TRBD2	TRBJ2-1	-	CASTPTSGTYNEQFF	TGTGCCAGCACCCCTACTAGCGGCACCTACAATGAGCAGTTCTTC
TRBV28	TRBD1	TRBJ1-4	-	CASTQPRDRVSTNEKLFF	TGTGCCAGCACCCAACCCCGGGACAGAGTTTCAACTAATGAAAAACTGTTTTTT
TRBV7-3	-	TRBJ1-2	-	CASSLTGDFYGYTF	TGTGCCAGCAGCTTAACAGGGGATTTCTATGGCTACACCTTC
TRBV27	-	TRBJ1-2	-	CASSRSLEVYGYTF	TGTGCCAGCAGTCGGTCGCTGGAGGTCTATGGCTACACCTTC
TRBV18	TRBD2	TRBJ2-1	-	CASSPPFLAGGEQFF	TGTGCCAGCTCACCACCTTTTCTAGCGGGAGGGGAGCAGTTCTTC
TRBV30	TRBD1	TRBJ2-7	-	CAWRGTGSYEQYF	TGTGCCTGGAGGGGGACAGGCTCCTACGAGCAGTACTTC
TRBV5-4	TRBD1	TRBJ1-1	-	CASNFRQGQGATNTEAFF	TGTGCCAGCAACTTTAGACAGGGTCAAGGGGCTACGAACACTGAAGCTTTCTTT
TRBV5-4	-	TRBJ2-1	-	CASSSTGILLYNEQFF	TGTGCCAGCAGCTCGACCGGGATACTCCTTTACAATGAGCAGTTCTTC
TRBV25-1	-	TRBJ2-2	few	CASSDIQGELTGELFF	TGTGCCAGCAGTGATATACAGGGTGAATTGACCGGGGAGCTGTTTTTT
TRBV6-4	TRBD2	TRBJ2-5	-	CASSGAPGGQETQYF	TGTGCCAGCAGTGGGGCGCCGGGAGGTCAAGAGACCCAGTACTTC
TRBV11-2	-	TRBJ2-2	-	CASSLRGGNTGELFF	TGTGCCAGCAGCTTAAGGGGGGGTAACACCGGGGAGCTGTTTTTT
TRBV7-2	-	TRBJ2-2	-	CASSLVGSLTGELFF	TGTGCCAGCAGCTTAGTTGGGAGCCTCACCGGGGAGCTGTTTTTT
TRBV7-2	-	TRBJ2-7	-	CASSLAEPPYEQYF	TGTGCCAGCAGCTTAGCAGAGCCTCCCTACGAGCAGTACTTC
TRBV27	TRBD1	TRBJ2-7	-	CASSLYRGGYEQYF	TGTGCCAGCAGTTTATACAGGGGTGGGTACGAGCAGTACTTC
TRBV2	-	TRBJ2-7	-	CASSRGSNEQYF	TGTGCCAGCTCTAGGGGATCCAACGAGCAGTACTTC
TRBV28	-	TRBJ2-2	-	CASSSTGELFF	TGTGCCAGCAGTTCGACAGGGGAGCTGTTTTTT
TRBV7-9	TRBD1	TRBJ2-7	-	CASSPGDRGVNYEQYF	TGTGCCAGCAGCCCCGGCGACAGGGGAGTTAACTACGAGCAGTACTTC
TRBV6-6	-	TRBJ1-2	-	CGAGHLNYGYTF	TGTGGGGCCGGACATCTGAACTATGGCTACACCTTC
TRBV11-2	TRBD1	TRBJ1-2	once	CASSSRQGGFSYGYTF	TGTGCCAGCAGCTCCCGACAGGGGGGCTTCTCCTATGGCTACACCTTC
TRBV10-3	-	TRBJ1-5	-	CAISESDSYSNQPQHF	TGTGCCATCAGTGAGTCGGACAGTTATAGCAATCAGCCCCAGCATTTT
TRBV2	-	TRBJ2-3	-	CASSEGRVRDTQYF	TGTGCCAGCAGTGAAGGGCGGGTGAGAGATACGCAGTATTTT
TRBV7-8	TRBD2	TRBJ2-7	-	CASSEGLAGAGYEQYF	TGTGCCAGCAGCGAGGGACTAGCGGGGGCCGGGTACGAGCAGTACTTC
TRBV11-2	TRBD1	TRBJ2-6	-	CASSPLGQTSSGANGLTF	TGTGCCAGCAGCCCACTGGGACAGACAAGCTCTGGGGCCAACGGCCTGACTTTC
TRBV28	TRBD1	TRBJ1-4	-	CASSLGTVTYEKLFF	TGTGCCAGCAGTTTAGGGACAGTAACTTATGAAAAACTGTTTTTT
TRBV5-8	TRBD1	TRBJ2-7	-	CANPTRDRANYEQYF	TGTGCCAACCCGACCAGGGACAGGGCTAACTACGAGCAGTACTTC